A selection of T cell receptor beta chains follows, all from one sample in a study of tumor and adjacent non-tumor tissue in lung cancer. TCRdb reprocessed the multiplex PCR reads via MiXCR and lists one record per CDR3 protein. The sample has 120,000 or so distinct CDR3 sequences; roughly 84% are singletons. The sequencing input was lung tumor tissue. These receptors all come from a man aged 65 to 85 with non-small cell lung cancer. CDR3s include the opening cysteine and the closing phenylalanine or tryptophan. A D gene is named only where the DNA matches it firmly. Some rows have no size entry. The others give once, few or many, or a class for an expanded clone.

j_gene: TRBJ2-7; v_gene: TRBV5-6; d_gene: .; abundance: .; CDR3nt: TGTGCCAACAGCTCCGTTGTCCGGGATAGGACCTACGAGCAGCACTTC; CDR3aa: CANSSVVRDRTYEQHF
j_gene: TRBJ1-5; v_gene: TRBV20-1; d_gene: .; abundance: .; CDR3nt: TGCAGTGTCCAGAAGCAGACAGTAAATCAGCCCCAGCATTTT; CDR3aa: CSVQKQTVNQPQHF
j_gene: TRBJ2-1; v_gene: TRBV28; d_gene: TRBD2; abundance: .; CDR3nt: TGTGCCAGCAGCCTAGCGGGAGAGAACAATAAGCAGTTCTTT; CDR3aa: CASSLAGENNKQFF
j_gene: TRBJ1-6; v_gene: TRBV12-3/TRBV12-4; d_gene: TRBD1; abundance: .; CDR3nt: TGTGCCTGCACCTCCGGGACAGGGGGCAATAATTCACCCTTCCACTTT; CDR3aa: CACTSGTGGNNSPFHF
j_gene: TRBJ2-1; v_gene: TRBV11-2; d_gene: .; abundance: .; CDR3nt: TGTGCCAGCAGCTTAGTGAGACAGTATAATAAGCAGTTCTTC; CDR3aa: CASSLVRQYNKQFF
j_gene: TRBJ2-5; v_gene: TRBV20-1; d_gene: .; abundance: .; CDR3nt: TGCAGTGGTAGAGATAGAGGCTTTAAAGAGACCCAGTACTTC; CDR3aa: CSGRDRGFKETQYF
j_gene: TRBJ1-1; v_gene: TRBV29-1; d_gene: .; abundance: .; CDR3nt: TGCAGCGCAACCACGGGCAGGCCTAATAGCGGATCTTTCTTT; CDR3aa: CSATTGRPNSGSFF
j_gene: TRBJ1-4; v_gene: TRBV2; d_gene: TRBD1; abundance: .; CDR3nt: TGTGATAGCAAGACGGGACAGGGAAGTGAAAAACTGTTTTTT; CDR3aa: CDSKTGQGSEKLFF
j_gene: TRBJ2-5; v_gene: TRBV5-4; d_gene: .; abundance: .; CDR3nt: TGTGCCAGCAGCTTGGATGGCACTGTTGGGATCCAGTACTTT; CDR3aa: CASSLDGTVGIQYF
j_gene: TRBJ1-2; v_gene: TRBV6-1; d_gene: .; abundance: .; CDR3nt: TGTGCCAGAAGCCTGCGGGACAAGTCTAATTATGGCTACACCTTC; CDR3aa: CARSLRDKSNYGYTF
j_gene: TRBJ2-7; v_gene: TRBV28; d_gene: TRBD1; abundance: many; CDR3nt: TGTGCCATCCGGACAGGGGCCTACGAGCAGTACTTC; CDR3aa: CAIRTGAYEQYF
j_gene: TRBJ2-2; v_gene: TRBV29-1; d_gene: TRBD2; abundance: .; CDR3nt: TGCAGCGCTTACGTAGCGGGGGGCACAGGAGAGCTGTTTTTT; CDR3aa: CSAYVAGGTGELFF
j_gene: TRBJ1-2; v_gene: TRBV28; d_gene: .; abundance: .; CDR3nt: TGTGCCAGCAGTTTAAGGTGGACAGTTTTAGGGAGCTACACCTTC; CDR3aa: CASSLRWTVLGSYTF
j_gene: TRBJ2-4; v_gene: TRBV28; d_gene: .; abundance: .; CDR3nt: TGTGCCAGCAGTTCCAATCCTCTAGCCAAAAACATTCAGTACTTC; CDR3aa: CASSSNPLAKNIQYF
j_gene: TRBJ2-7; v_gene: TRBV10-3; d_gene: .; abundance: .; CDR3nt: TGTGCCATCTGTGGTGTAGGGAACCCCTACGAGCAGTACTTC; CDR3aa: CAICGVGNPYEQYF
j_gene: TRBJ2-3; v_gene: TRBV20-1; d_gene: .; abundance: many; CDR3nt: TGCAGTGCTAGTCCACCCGATCGACTCGTCACAGATACGCAGTATTTT; CDR3aa: CSASPPDRLVTDTQYF
j_gene: TRBJ2-2; v_gene: TRBV11-3; d_gene: TRBD2; abundance: medium-sized; CDR3nt: TGTGCCAGCAGCGGCCGGGCGGTAGCGGGGGCCGGGGAGCTGTTTTTT; CDR3aa: CASSGRAVAGAGELFF
j_gene: TRBJ2-1; v_gene: TRBV6-6; d_gene: .; abundance: .; CDR3nt: TGTGCCAGCAGTCACTCGAAGATCTCCTATAATGAGCAGTTCTTC; CDR3aa: CASSHSKISYNEQFF
j_gene: TRBJ1-1; v_gene: TRBV5-4; d_gene: TRBD1; abundance: .; CDR3nt: TGTGCCAGCAGCTTTAAGACCGAGACAGGGGGCACTGAAGATTTCTTT; CDR3aa: CASSFKTETGGTEDFF
j_gene: TRBJ2-5; v_gene: TRBV29-1; d_gene: TRBD2; abundance: .; CDR3nt: TGCAGCGTGGATGGACTAGCGGGGGGTAAGGAGTCCCAGTGCTTC; CDR3aa: CSVDGLAGGKESQCF
j_gene: TRBJ1-1; v_gene: TRBV20-1; d_gene: .; abundance: .; CDR3nt: TGCAGTGCCCCTCCCGGGGGCTTTGTGAACACTGAAGCTTTCTTT; CDR3aa: CSAPPGGFVNTEAFF
j_gene: TRBJ2-5; v_gene: TRBV6-6; d_gene: .; abundance: .; CDR3nt: TGTGCCAGAAGTTACGGGATGCCACAAGAGACCAATTACTTC; CDR3aa: CARSYGMPQETNYF
j_gene: TRBJ1-5; v_gene: TRBV14; d_gene: .; abundance: .; CDR3nt: TGTGGCAGCAGCCCCGGGGGTAGCGGGGAAAGACAGCCCAAGCATTTT; CDR3aa: CGSSPGGSGERQPKHF
j_gene: TRBJ2-5; v_gene: TRBV28; d_gene: .; abundance: .; CDR3nt: TGTGCCAGCAGTGACCATGCCGGGACTGCGAAAGAGACCCAGTACTTC; CDR3aa: CASSDHAGTAKETQYF
j_gene: TRBJ1-2; v_gene: TRBV6-1; d_gene: .; abundance: .; CDR3nt: .; CDR3aa: CDSSFGQGNYGYPF
j_gene: TRBJ1-5; v_gene: TRBV25-1; d_gene: TRBD1; abundance: .; CDR3nt: TGTGCCAGCACTGACAGGGGGAATCAGCCCCAGCAATTT; CDR3aa: CASTDRGNQPQQF
j_gene: TRBJ1-4; v_gene: TRBV29-1; d_gene: .; abundance: many; CDR3nt: TGCAGCGTTGCCCGTAATAATGAAAAACTGTTTTTT; CDR3aa: CSVARNNEKLFF
j_gene: TRBJ2-5; v_gene: TRBV12-3/TRBV12-4; d_gene: .; abundance: many; CDR3nt: TGTGCCAGCAGTTTTTCCAGTAACCAAGAGACCCAGTACTTC; CDR3aa: CASSFSSNQETQYF
j_gene: TRBJ2-5; v_gene: TRBV28; d_gene: .; abundance: .; CDR3nt: TGTGCCAGCAGTTTTAATGTCTACAATGCCGCAGAGACCCAGTACTTC; CDR3aa: CASSFNVYNAAETQYF
j_gene: TRBJ2-3; v_gene: TRBV10-3; d_gene: .; abundance: .; CDR3nt: TGTGCCACCAGTGTAGGGGACACAGATACACAGTATTTT; CDR3aa: CATSVGDTDTQYF
j_gene: TRBJ2-3; v_gene: TRBV6-2/TRBV6-3; d_gene: .; abundance: .; CDR3nt: TGCGCCAGCAGTTACTCGGATACGCAGTATTTT; CDR3aa: CASSYSDTQYF
j_gene: TRBJ1-2; v_gene: TRBV5-1; d_gene: .; abundance: many; CDR3nt: TGCGCCAGCAGCCACGACGGGAGGGGCGCGCAGGGCTACACCTTC; CDR3aa: CASSHDGRGAQGYTF
j_gene: TRBJ1-1; v_gene: TRBV6-2/TRBV6-3; d_gene: .; abundance: .; CDR3nt: TGTGCCAGCAGTTACTCGGGGGCAATCGATGAAGCTATCTTT; CDR3aa: CASSYSGAIDEAIF